This TCR beta chain appears in the sequencing data of a study of response to subunit inactivated influenza vaccine. The germline CDR1 and CDR2 sequences are SGHTA and FQGNSA. Between the trimmed V and J ends, which lost 4 bases and 0 bases, there was a span of 14 bases. This CDR3 spans 16 amino acids. Study findings and constraints: Authors proposed each seasonal influenza vaccination draws in few new T cells.

A single record per CDR3 protein comes from TCRdb applying MiXCR to the RT-PCR reads. The data hold under 950,000 distinct CDR3 sequences, with roughly 20% observed a single time. Comment on this clonotype: Antigen: not known.

The TCR originated in a man in his fifties who received an inactivated influenza vaccine. J is TRBJ2-3 and V is TRBV7-2; D might be TRBD1 or TRBD2, each matching 5 bases. The sequences come from PBMCs from blood, collected more than 4 days after vaccination. The CDR3 sequence is CASSSGPLLSTDTQYF. The CDR3, as DNA: TGTGCCAGCAGCTCGGGACCCCTCCTGAGCACAGATACGCAGTATTTT.